What follows are 5 T cell receptor beta chains derived from one specimen sequenced in a study of technical replicates of blood from several donors (TCRdb year 2017). Library method: the immunoSEQ multiplex PCR assay. Sourced from immuneACCESS, this table was stored by TCRdb with only in-frame sequences that have V and J called. A share of the clones is absent; for the studies checked, an unresolved V gene accounts for under half, and the remainder has no known explanation. This sample comprises tens of thousands of clones, 85% to 95% of them detected only once. 0.26% of the sample is in the top ten clones. Sequencing used T cells isolated from PBMCs. All receptors derive from a human donor in good health.

This clone showed up just once. J is TRBJ1-6 and V is TRBV6-1, with D unresolved. V lost 4 bases and J lost 10, with 14 bases in between. The CDR3 spans 14 residues. CDR1 and CDR2 from the germline V gene are MNHNS and SASEGT. CDR3 sequence reads: CASSGPGPLSPLHF. The CDR3 coding sequence is TGTGCCAGCAGTGGCCCGGGTCCGTTATCACCCCTCCACTTT.

This sequence joins TRBV28 and TRBJ2-7; unclear D gene. Trimming stripped 2 bases from V and 2 bases from J, with 7 bases between. The CDR3 contains 13 residues. Germline-derived CDR1 and CDR2 are MDHEN and SYDVKM. CDR3: CASSLTQTYEQYF. The CDR3 DNA reads TGTGCCAGCAGTTTAACGCAGACCTACGAGCAGTACTTC.

The DNA of the CDR3 is TGTGCCAGCAGCGCAGGACTAGGGTTCGCAGATACGCAGTATTTT. Its protein is CASSAGLGFADTQYF. The chain couples TRBV2 to TRBJ2-3; the match to TRBD2 covers 7 bases. Germline loops: CDR1 SNHLY, CDR2 FYNNEI. Losses at the gene ends were 6 bases for V and 4 bases for J; bases not matched to a gene: 10. This CDR3 spans 15 amino acids.

The chain links TRBV5-4 to TRBJ1-2; 11 bases are a match to TRBD1. Unmatched junction bases numbered 19, after V lost 4 bases and J lost 8 bases. Per germline, CDR1 SGHNT and CDR2 YYREEE (reference sequence). This CDR3 has 18 amino acids. This CDR3 is CASSPLMDRGRVHGGYTF. CDR3 sequence (DNA): TGTGCCAGCAGCCCCTTGATGGACAGGGGGCGCGTTCACGGCGGCTACACCTTC. Full variable domain (outside the CDR3, taken from reference TRBV5-4 and TRBJ1-2): ETGVTQSPTHLIKTRGQQVTLRCSSQSGHNTVSWYQQALGQGPQFIFQYYREEENGRGNFPPRFSGLQFPNYSSELNVNALELDDSALYLCASSPLMDRGRVHGGYTFGSGTRLTVV.

The chain couples TRBV29-1 to TRBJ2-7; 7 bases are a match to TRBD1. V was clipped by 5 bases and J by 2 bases; unmatched bases: 6. The CDR3 has 13 amino acids. Germline CDR1 reads SQVTM; CDR2 reads ANQGSEA. The CDR3: CSVRTGRTYEQYF. CDR3 DNA: TGCAGCGTTAGGACAGGTAGAACCTACGAGCAGTACTTC.